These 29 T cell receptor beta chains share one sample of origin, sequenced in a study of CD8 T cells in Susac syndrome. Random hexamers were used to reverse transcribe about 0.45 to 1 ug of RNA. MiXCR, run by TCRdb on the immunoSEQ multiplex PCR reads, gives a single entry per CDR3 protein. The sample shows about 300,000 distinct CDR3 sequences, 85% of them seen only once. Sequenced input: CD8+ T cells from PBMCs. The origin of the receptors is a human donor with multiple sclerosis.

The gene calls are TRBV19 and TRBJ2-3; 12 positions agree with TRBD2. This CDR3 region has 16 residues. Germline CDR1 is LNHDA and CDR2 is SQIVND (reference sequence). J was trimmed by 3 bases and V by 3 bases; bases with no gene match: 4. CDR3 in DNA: TGTGCCAGTAGTATGACTAGCGGGAGAGGGACAGATACGCAGTATTTT. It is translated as CASSMTSGRGTDTQYF.

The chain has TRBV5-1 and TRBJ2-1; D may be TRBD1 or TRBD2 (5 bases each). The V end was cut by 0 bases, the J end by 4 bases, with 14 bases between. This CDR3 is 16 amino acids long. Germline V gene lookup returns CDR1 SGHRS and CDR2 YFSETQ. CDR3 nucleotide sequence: TGCGCCAGCAGCTTGGCCGGGACGGTGTTATACAATGAGCAGTTCTTC. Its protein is CASSLAGTVLYNEQFF. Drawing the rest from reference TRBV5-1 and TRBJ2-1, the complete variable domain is KAGVTQTPRYLIKTRGQQVTLSCSPISGHRSVSWYQQTPGQGLQFLFEYFSETQRNKGNFPGRFSGRQFSNSRSEMNVSTLELGDSALYLCASSLAGTVLYNEQFFGPGTRLTVL.

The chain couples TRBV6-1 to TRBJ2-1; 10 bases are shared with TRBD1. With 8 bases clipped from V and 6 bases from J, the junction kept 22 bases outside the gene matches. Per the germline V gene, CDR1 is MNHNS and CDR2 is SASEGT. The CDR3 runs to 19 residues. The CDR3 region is CASGDLYPARDRGSNEQFF. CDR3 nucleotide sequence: TGTGCCAGCGGAGACTTATACCCCGCCCGGGACAGGGGAAGCAATGAGCAGTTCTTC.

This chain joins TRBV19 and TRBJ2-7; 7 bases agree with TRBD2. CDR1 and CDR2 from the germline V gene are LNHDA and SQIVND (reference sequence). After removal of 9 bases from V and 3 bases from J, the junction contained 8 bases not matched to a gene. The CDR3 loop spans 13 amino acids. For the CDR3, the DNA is TGTGCCAGCACAAATGGGAGGGACTACGAGCAGTACTTC. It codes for CASTNGRDYEQYF.

CDR3 bases: TGTGCCAGCAGCTATACGGACGCCCACAATGAGCAGTTCTTC. Translating it yields CASSYTDAHNEQFF. V and J are TRBV11-2 and TRBJ2-1; D call uncertain. The CDR3 has 14 residues. V was shortened by 4 bases and J by 5 bases, with 12 bases between the two germline ends. CDR1 and CDR2 from the germline V gene are SGHAT and FQNNGV.

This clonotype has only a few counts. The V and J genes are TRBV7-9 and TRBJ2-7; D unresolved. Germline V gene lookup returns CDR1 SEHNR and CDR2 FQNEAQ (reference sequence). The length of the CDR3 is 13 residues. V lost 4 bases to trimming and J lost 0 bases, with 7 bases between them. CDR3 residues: CASSSEYSYEQYF. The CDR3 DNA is TGTGCCAGCAGCTCGGAGTACTCCTACGAGCAGTACTTC.

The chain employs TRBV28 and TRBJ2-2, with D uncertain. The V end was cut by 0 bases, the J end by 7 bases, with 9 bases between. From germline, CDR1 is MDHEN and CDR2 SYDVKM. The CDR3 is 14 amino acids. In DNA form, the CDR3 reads TGTGCCAGCAGTTTATGGGTGAGGCTCGGGGAGCTGTTTTTT. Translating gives CASSLWVRLGELFF.

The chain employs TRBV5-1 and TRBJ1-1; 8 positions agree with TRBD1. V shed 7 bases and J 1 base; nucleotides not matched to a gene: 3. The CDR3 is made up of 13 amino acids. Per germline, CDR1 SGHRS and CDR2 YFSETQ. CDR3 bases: TGCGCCAGCCAGGACAGGGCGAACACTGAAGCTTTCTTT. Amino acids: CASQDRANTEAFF.

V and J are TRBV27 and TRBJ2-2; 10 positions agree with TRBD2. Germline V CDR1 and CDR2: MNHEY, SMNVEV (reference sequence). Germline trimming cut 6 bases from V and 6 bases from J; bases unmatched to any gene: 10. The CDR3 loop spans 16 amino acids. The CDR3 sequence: CASSPSPSGSAGELFF. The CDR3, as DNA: TGTGCCAGCAGCCCTTCGCCTAGCGGGAGTGCCGGGGAGCTGTTTTTT.

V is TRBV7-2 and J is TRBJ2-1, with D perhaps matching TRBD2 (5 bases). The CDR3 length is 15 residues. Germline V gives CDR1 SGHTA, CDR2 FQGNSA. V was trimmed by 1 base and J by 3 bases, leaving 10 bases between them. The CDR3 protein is CASSLDPGYYNEQFF. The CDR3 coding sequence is TGTGCCAGCAGCTTAGATCCGGGATACTACAATGAGCAGTTCTTC.

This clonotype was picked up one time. This chain's CDR3 is CASRPLTSVVRDTQYF. The CDR3 DNA sequence: TGTGCCAGCAGGCCACTTACTAGCGTCGTCAGAGATACGCAGTATTTT. This sequence joins TRBV2 and TRBJ2-3; 7 bases are shared with TRBD2. CDR1 is SNHLY and CDR2 is FYNNEI in the germline V gene. The CDR3 spans 16 residues. V shed 6 bases, J shed 5 bases, and the junction held 14 bases outside the gene matches.

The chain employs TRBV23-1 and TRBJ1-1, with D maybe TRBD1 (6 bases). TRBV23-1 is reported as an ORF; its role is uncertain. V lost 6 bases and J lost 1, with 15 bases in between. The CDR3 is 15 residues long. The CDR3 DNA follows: TGCGCCAGCAGGGCAGTCAGGGGCGGGAACACTGAAGCTTTCTTT. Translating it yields CASRAVRGGNTEAFF.

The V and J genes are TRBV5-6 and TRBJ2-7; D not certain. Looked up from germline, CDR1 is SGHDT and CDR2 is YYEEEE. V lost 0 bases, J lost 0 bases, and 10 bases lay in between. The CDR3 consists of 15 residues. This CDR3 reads CASSLEPVSSYEQYF. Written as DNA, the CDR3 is TGTGCCAGCAGCTTGGAACCGGTGAGCTCCTACGAGCAGTACTTC.

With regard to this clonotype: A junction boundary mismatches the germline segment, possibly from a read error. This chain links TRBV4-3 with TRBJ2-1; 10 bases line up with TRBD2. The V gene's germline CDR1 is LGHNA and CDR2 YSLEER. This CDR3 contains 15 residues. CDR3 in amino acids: CAGSHLRTSGNEQFF. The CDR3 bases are TGCGCCGGCAGCCATCTTCGGACTAGCGGCAATGAGCAGTTCTTC.

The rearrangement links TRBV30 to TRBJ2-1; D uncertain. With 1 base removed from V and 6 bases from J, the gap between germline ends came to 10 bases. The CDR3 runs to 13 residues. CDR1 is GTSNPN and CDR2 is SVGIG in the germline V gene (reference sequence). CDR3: CAWSELDLNEQFF. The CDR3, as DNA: TGTGCCTGGAGTGAGCTGGACCTCAATGAGCAGTTCTTC.

The CDR3 coding sequence is TGTGCCAGTAGTATTAGTTTGGGTCTTCGCACTGAAGCTTTCTTT. Protein sequence: CASSISLGLRTEAFF. The J gene is TRBJ1-1, the V gene TRBV19; D is undetermined. This CDR3 spans 15 amino acids. Between the trimmed V and J ends, which lost 3 bases and 4 bases, there was a span of 15 bases. Per the germline V gene, CDR1 is LNHDA and CDR2 is SQIVND (reference sequence).

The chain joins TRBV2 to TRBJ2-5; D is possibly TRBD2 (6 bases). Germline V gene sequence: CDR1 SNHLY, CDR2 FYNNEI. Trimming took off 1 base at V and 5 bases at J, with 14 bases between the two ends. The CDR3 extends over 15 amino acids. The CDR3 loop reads CASSEGGGNVETQYF. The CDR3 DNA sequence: TGTGCCAGCAGTGAAGGGGGCGGGAACGTGGAGACCCAGTACTTC.

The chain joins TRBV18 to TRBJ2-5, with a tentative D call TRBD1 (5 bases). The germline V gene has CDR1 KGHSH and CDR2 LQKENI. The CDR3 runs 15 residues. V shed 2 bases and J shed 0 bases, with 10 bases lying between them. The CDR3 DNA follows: TGTGCCAGCTCACCAAGAGACAGATACCAAGAGACCCAGTACTTC. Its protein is CASSPRDRYQETQYF.

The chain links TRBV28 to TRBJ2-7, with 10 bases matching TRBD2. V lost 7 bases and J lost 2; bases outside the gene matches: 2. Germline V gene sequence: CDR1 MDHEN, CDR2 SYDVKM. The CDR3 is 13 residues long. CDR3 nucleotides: TGTGCCAGCAAACTAGCGGGGACCTACGAGCAGTACTTC. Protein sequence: CASKLAGTYEQYF.

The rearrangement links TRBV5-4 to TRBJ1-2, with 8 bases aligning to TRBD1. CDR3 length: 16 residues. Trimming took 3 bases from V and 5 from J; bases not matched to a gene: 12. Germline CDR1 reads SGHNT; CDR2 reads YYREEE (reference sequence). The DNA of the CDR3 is TGTGCCAGCAGCTCCCGGGGGACAGGACCAATATATGGCTACACCTTC. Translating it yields CASSSRGTGPIYGYTF. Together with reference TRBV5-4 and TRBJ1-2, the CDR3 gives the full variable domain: ETGVTQSPTHLIKTRGQQVTLRCSSQSGHNTVSWYQQALGQGPQFIFQYYREEENGRGNFPPRFSGLQFPNYSSELNVNALELDDSALYLCASSSRGTGPIYGYTFGSGTRLTVV.

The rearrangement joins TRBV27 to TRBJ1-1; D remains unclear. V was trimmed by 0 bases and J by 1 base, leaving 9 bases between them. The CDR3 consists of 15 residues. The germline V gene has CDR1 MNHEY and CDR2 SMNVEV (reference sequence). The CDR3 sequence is CASSLSGTQNTEAFF. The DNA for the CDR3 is TGTGCCAGCAGTTTATCAGGTACACAGAACACTGAAGCTTTCTTT.

The CDR3 loop reads CASSSSETHNEQFF. The CDR3 DNA follows: TGTGCCAGCAGTTCGTCTGAGACACACAATGAGCAGTTCTTC. This sequence joins TRBV6-1 and TRBJ2-1, with D uncertain. The CDR3 runs 14 residues. Germline loops: CDR1 MNHNS, CDR2 SASEGT. V shed 5 bases and J shed 5 bases, with 13 bases lying between them.

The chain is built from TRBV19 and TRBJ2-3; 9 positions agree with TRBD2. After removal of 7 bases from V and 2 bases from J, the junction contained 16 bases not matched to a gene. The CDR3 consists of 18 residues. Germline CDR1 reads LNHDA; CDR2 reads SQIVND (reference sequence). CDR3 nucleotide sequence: TGTGCCAGTAACCGAGCTGGACTAGCGAGGCCTCACACAGATACGCAGTATTTT. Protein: CASNRAGLARPHTDTQYF.

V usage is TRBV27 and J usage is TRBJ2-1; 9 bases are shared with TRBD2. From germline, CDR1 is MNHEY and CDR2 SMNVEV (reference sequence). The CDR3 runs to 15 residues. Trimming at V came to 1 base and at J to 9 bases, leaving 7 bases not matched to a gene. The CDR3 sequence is CASSLLAGVRGEQFF. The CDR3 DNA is TGTGCCAGCAGTTTATTAGCGGGAGTGCGGGGTGAGCAGTTCTTC.

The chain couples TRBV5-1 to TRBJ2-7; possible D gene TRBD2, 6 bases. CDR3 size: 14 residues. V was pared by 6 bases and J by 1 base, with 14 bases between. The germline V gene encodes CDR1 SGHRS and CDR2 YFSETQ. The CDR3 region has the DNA TGCGCCAGCACCCCCTTTAGCGGATCCTACGAGCAGTACTTC. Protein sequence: CASTPFSGSYEQYF. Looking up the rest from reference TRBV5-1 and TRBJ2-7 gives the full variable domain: KAGVTQTPRYLIKTRGQQVTLSCSPISGHRSVSWYQQTPGQGLQFLFEYFSETQRNKGNFPGRFSGRQFSNSRSEMNVSTLELGDSALYLCASTPFSGSYEQYFGPGTRLTVT.

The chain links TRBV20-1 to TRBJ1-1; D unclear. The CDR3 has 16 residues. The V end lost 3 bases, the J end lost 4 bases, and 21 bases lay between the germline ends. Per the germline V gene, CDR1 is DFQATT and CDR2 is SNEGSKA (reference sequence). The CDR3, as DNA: TGCAGTGCTAGGACCATCCCGGGATGGGGAGGCACTGAAGCTTTCTTT. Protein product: CSARTIPGWGGTEAFF.

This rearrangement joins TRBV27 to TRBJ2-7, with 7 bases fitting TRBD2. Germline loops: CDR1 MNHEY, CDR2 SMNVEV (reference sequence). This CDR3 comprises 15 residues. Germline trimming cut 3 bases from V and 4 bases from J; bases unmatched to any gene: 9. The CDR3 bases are TGTGCCAGCAGTTTGTCGGCTAGCGGTAAATACGAGCAGTACTTC. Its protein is CASSLSASGKYEQYF.

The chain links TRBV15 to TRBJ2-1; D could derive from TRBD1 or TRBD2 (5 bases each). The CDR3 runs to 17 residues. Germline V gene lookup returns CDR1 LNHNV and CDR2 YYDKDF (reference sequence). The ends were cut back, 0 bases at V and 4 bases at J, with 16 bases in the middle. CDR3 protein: CATSREAFRDRYNEQFF. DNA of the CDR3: TGTGCCACCAGCAGAGAAGCTTTCCGGGACCGTTACAATGAGCAGTTCTTC.

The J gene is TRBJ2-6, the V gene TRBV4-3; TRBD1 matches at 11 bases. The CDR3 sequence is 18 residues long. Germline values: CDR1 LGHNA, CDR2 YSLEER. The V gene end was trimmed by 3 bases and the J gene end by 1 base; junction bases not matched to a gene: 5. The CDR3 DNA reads TGCGCCAGCAGCCAGGCTTGGGACAGGGGGTCTGGGGCCAACGTCCTGACTTTC. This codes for CASSQAWDRGSGANVLTF.